Listed below are T cell receptor beta chains from one sample, sequenced in a study of regulatory T cells in long-lasting Graves disease. TCRdb ran MiXCR on the multiplex PCR reads and lists one entry per CDR3 protein. This sample has roughly 500,000 distinct CDR3 sequences; about 13% occur once, and the top ten carry under 10%. These data are also associated with another study on T cells in Graves' hyperthyroidism and ophthalmopathy.

This specimen was peripheral blood mononuclear cells (PBMCs), taken at new diagnosis, from a patient treated with antithyroid drugs. These receptors were obtained from a man aged 25-45 years with Graves disease. Each CDR3 is given with its conserved first and last residue. The D gene is left open where the match is weak. Rows give clone size only sometimes, using once, few, many, or a class for an expanded clone.

D: NA
V: TRBV4-1
size: few
J: TRBJ1-3
CDR3: CASSLVGDTIYF
DNA: TGCGCCAGCAGCCTCGTCGGGGACACCATATATTTT

D: TRBD2
V: TRBV2
size: many
J: TRBJ2-7
CDR3: CASHPGGAYEQYF
DNA: TGTGCCAGCCACCCGGGGGGAGCCTACGAGCAGTACTTC

D: NA
V: TRBV5-1
size: many
J: TRBJ2-5
CDR3: CASSLAAVQETQYF
DNA: TGTGCCAGCAGTTTAGCGGCGGTTCAAGAGACCCAGTACTTC

D: NA
V: TRBV25-1
size: NA
J: TRBJ2-5
CDR3: CASRVDRKETQYF
DNA: TGTGCCAGCCGAGTAGACCGGAAAGAGACCCAGTACTTC

D: NA
V: TRBV6-9
size: NA
J: TRBJ1-3
CDR3: CASSYDPRVGNTIYF
DNA: TGTGCCAGCAGTTACGATCCAAGGGTTGGAAACACCATATATTTT

D: NA
V: TRBV29-1
size: many
J: TRBJ1-2
CDR3: CSVAGRQNYGYTF
DNA: TGCAGCGTTGCCGGACGGCAAAACTATGGCTACACCTTC

D: NA
V: TRBV4-1
size: NA
J: TRBJ2-5
CDR3: CASSQGKGWTQYF
DNA: TGCGCCAGCAGCCAAGGAAAAGGGTGGACCCAGTACTTC

D: NA
V: TRBV29-1
size: NA
J: TRBJ2-3
CDR3: CSVSQQSTDTQYF
DNA: TGCAGCGTTAGTCAGCAGAGCACAGATACGCAGTATTTT

D: TRBD2
V: TRBV5-4
size: many
J: TRBJ2-3
CDR3: CASSSPTSGSTDTQYF
DNA: TGTGCCAGCAGCTCACCCACTAGCGGGAGTACAGATACGCAGTATTTT

D: NA
V: TRBV7-2
size: NA
J: TRBJ1-2
CDR3: CASSQEPRGGYTF
DNA: TGCGCCAGCAGCCAAGAGCCCAGGGGAGGCTACACCTTC

D: TRBD2
V: TRBV7-6
size: NA
J: TRBJ2-3
CDR3: CTSSRRLAGSPAQYF
DNA: TGTACCAGCAGCCGACGACTAGCGGGCTCCCCCGCGCAGTATTTT

D: NA
V: TRBV20-1
size: many
J: TRBJ2-3
CDR3: CSARESSTDTQYF
DNA: TGCAGTGCTAGAGAAAGCAGCACAGATACGCAGTATTTT

D: NA
V: TRBV12-5
size: many
J: TRBJ1-2
CDR3: CASGWDTHRDGYTF
DNA: TGTGCTAGTGGTTGGGACACCCACCGAGATGGCTACACCTTC

D: TRBD1
V: TRBV29-1
size: NA
J: TRBJ2-1
CDR3: CSVGGQGGYKEQFF
DNA: TGCAGCGTTGGAGGACAGGGGGGGTACAAAGAGCAGTTCTTC

D: NA
V: TRBV30
size: NA
J: TRBJ1-5
CDR3: CAWSLEAESNQPQHF
DNA: TGTGCCTGGAGCCTCGAGGCAGAAAGCAATCAGCCCCAGCATTTT